These 26 T cell receptor beta chains share one sample of origin, sequenced in a study of read filtering for tumor transcriptome and immune sequencing. This library used roughly 400 ng RNA and molecular barcoded adaptors spanning alpha/delta and beta/gamma chains. In TCRdb, the reads were re-called with MiXCR into one record per CDR3 protein. Of roughly 41,000 distinct CDR3 sequences listed, 12% to 15% are singletons. The sample was a population of CD138-negative cells sorted from bone marrow. Source of these receptors: a donor aged 40 or older with multiple myeloma.

This clonotype was picked up many times. The V and J genes are TRBV5-5 and TRBJ2-1, with 16 nucleotides matching TRBD2. This CDR3 is built from 17 residues. Germline CDR1 reads SGHKS; CDR2 reads YYEKEE (reference sequence). With 3 bases clipped from V and 4 bases from J, the junction kept 4 bases outside the gene matches. CDR3 protein: CASSSGLAGGLYNEQFF. Here the CDR3 DNA reads TGTGCCAGCAGCTCGGGACTAGCGGGAGGGCTTTACAATGAGCAGTTCTTC.

This clonotype came up many times. This chain joins TRBV6-2 or TRBV6-3 and TRBJ2-3, with 12 bases aligning to TRBD2. Trimming at V came to 2 bases and at J to 3 bases, leaving 6 bases not matched to a gene. There are 17 residues in the CDR3. Germline CDR1 reads MNHEY; CDR2 reads SVGEGT. CDR3 sequence reads: CASSYVPSGRATDTQYF. CDR3 DNA sequence: TGTGCCAGCAGTTACGTCCCTAGCGGGAGGGCAACAGATACGCAGTATTTT.

This clonotype was detected many times. The rearrangement joins TRBV20-1 to TRBJ2-2; tentatively, D is TRBD1 (6 bases). Germline V gene sequence: CDR1 DFQATT, CDR2 SNEGSKA (reference sequence). V lost 3 bases to trimming and J lost 5 bases, with 13 bases between them. The CDR3 contains 14 residues. In DNA, the CDR3 is TGCAGTGCTAGTTGGGACATTAGGACCGGGGAGCTGTTTTTT. Its translation is CSASWDIRTGELFF.

This clonotype showed up many times. J is TRBJ2-7 and V is TRBV20-1; either TRBD1 or TRBD2 may supply D (6 bases each). Between the trimmed V and J ends, which lost 5 bases and 5 bases, there was a span of 22 bases. Germline loops: CDR1 DFQATT, CDR2 SNEGSKA (reference sequence). The CDR3 spans 15 residues. The CDR3 here is CSAGGGKGSANEQYF. CDR3 sequence (DNA): TGCAGTGCTGGAGGGGGGAAGGGTTCGGCTAACGAGCAGTACTTC.

This clonotype showed up many times. The chain is built from TRBV6-6 and TRBJ2-1; D possibly corresponds to TRBD2 (5 bases). Germline V gene lookup returns CDR1 MNHNY and CDR2 SVGAGI (reference sequence). The CDR3 is 17 amino acids. V shed 2 bases and J shed 4 bases, with 18 bases lying between them. The CDR3 spells CASSYRARGPGYNEQFF. The CDR3 DNA sequence: TGTGCCAGCAGTTACCGGGCCCGCGGGCCGGGGTACAATGAGCAGTTCTTC.

This clonotype was observed at least ten times. V gene TRBV7-2 combines with J gene TRBJ2-1; 7 bases fit TRBD2. Per the germline V gene, CDR1 is SGHTA and CDR2 is FQGNSA. The CDR3 sequence is 14 residues long. J gave up 14 bases and V 1 base, and 11 bases lay outside the gene matches. For the CDR3, the DNA is TGTGCCAGCAGCTTAGAAAGGGGAGAGGGGAGGGAGTTCTTC. Translation gives CASSLERGEGREFF.

There are many counts of this clonotype. The gene calls are TRBV2 and TRBJ2-2, with 8 bases identical to TRBD1. The CDR3 spans 14 residues. J was trimmed by 0 bases and V by 6 bases; bases with no gene match: 0. Germline assignment: CDR1 SNHLY and CDR2 FYNNEI. Here the CDR3 reads CASRTGANTGELFF. For the CDR3, the DNA is TGTGCCAGCAGGACAGGGGCGAACACCGGGGAGCTGTTTTTT.

This clonotype has a count of ten or more. The V gene is TRBV4-1, the J gene TRBJ2-3, with 7 positions matching TRBD2. The CDR3 runs 15 residues. Trimming at V came to 0 bases and at J to 5 bases, leaving 5 bases not matched to a gene. Looked up from germline, CDR1 is MGHRA and CDR2 is YSYEKL. In DNA form, the CDR3 reads TGCGCCAGCAGCCAAGATGGGGTAGCGGGAGATACGCAGTATTTT. Its protein product is CASSQDGVAGDTQYF.

In its sample, this clonotype was seen many times. This chain connects TRBV6-1 to TRBJ2-3; D unresolved. This CDR3 has 14 residues. Trimming shortened V by 2 bases and J by 2 bases, and 8 bases separated the two germline ends. CDR1 and CDR2 (germline): MNHNS, SASEGT. This CDR3 is CASSEQEDTDTQYF. The CDR3 nucleotides read TGTGCCAGCAGTGAACAAGAAGACACAGATACGCAGTATTTT.

This clonotype was recorded a few times. The V gene is TRBV5-4, the J gene TRBJ1-2; TRBD1 is a possible D gene (6 bases). V dropped 7 bases and J dropped 4 bases, with 14 bases sitting between them. The V gene's germline CDR1 is SGHNT and CDR2 YYREEE (reference sequence). There are 13 residues in the CDR3. CDR3 bases: TGTGCCAGCCAAGGGGGGGCCGGCTATGGCTACACCTTC. This codes for CASQGGAGYGYTF.

This clonotype has at least ten counts. One end of the junction fails to match germline, which may point to a read error. The chain has TRBV29-1 and TRBJ1-1; 7 positions agree with TRBD1. The CDR3 sequence is 12 residues long. Germline-derived CDR1 and CDR2 are SQVTM and ANQGSEA. The CDR3 protein is CSVQDRATEAFF. The CDR3 DNA sequence: TGCAGCGTTCAAGACAGGGCCACTGAAGCTTTCTTT.

This clonotype occurred many times. The gene calls are TRBV4-3 and TRBJ2-5; 9 bases map to TRBD2. Germline lookup yields CDR1 LGHNA and CDR2 YSLEER. V shed 4 bases and J 4 bases; nucleotides not matched to a gene: 7. The CDR3 is 15 residues long. The chain's CDR3 is CASSRGGGAGETQYF. The CDR3 DNA is TGCGCCAGCAGCCGGGGCGGGGGGGCAGGAGAGACCCAGTACTTC.

The sample holds many counts of this clonotype. Its ends do not fully match the called genes, so a read error is possible. V is TRBV27 and J is TRBJ2-6, with a possible D match to TRBD1 (5 bases). Germline CDR1 and CDR2: MNHEY and SMNVEV (reference sequence). The CDR3 is made up of 15 amino acids. DNA of the CDR3: TGTGCCAGCAGTTTATCGACAGCTGGGGCCAACGTTCTGACTTTC. This encodes CASSLSTAGANVLTF.

This clonotype was recorded at least ten times. The chain carries TRBV14 and TRBJ2-7, with D perhaps being TRBD1 or TRBD2 (5 bases each). V gave up 2 bases and J gave up 6 bases, with 11 bases separating them. Germline-derived CDR1 and CDR2 are SGHDN and FVKESK. CDR3 length: 13 amino acids. In DNA, the CDR3 is TGTGCCAGCAGCCAAACGGTAGGGACCGAGCAGTACTTC. Translation gives CASSQTVGTEQYF.

At least ten counts were recorded for this clonotype. The chain has TRBV11-2 and TRBJ2-7; TRBD2 is a possible D gene (5 bases). This CDR3 region has 14 residues. Germline loops: CDR1 SGHAT, CDR2 FQNNGV. Trimming pared 7 bases from V and 2 bases from J, leaving 15 bases between. The CDR3 here is CASNPGKVPYEQYF. CDR3 nucleotide sequence: TGTGCCAGCAACCCCGGGAAGGTGCCCTACGAGCAGTACTTC.

On this clonotype itself: Since a far larger clone is one base different, this is likely a read error. The chain has TRBV7-2 and TRBJ2-1, with 7 nucleotides matching TRBD2. The CDR3 is made up of 17 amino acids. Trimming at V came to 0 bases and at J to 6 bases, leaving 11 bases not matched to a gene. Germline CDR1 reads SGHTA; CDR2 reads FQGNSA. CDR3 in amino acids: CASSLAWGGGASNEQFF. CDR3 sequence (DNA): TGTGCCAGCAGCTTAGCGTGGGGGGGAGGGGCCTCCAATGAGCAGTTCTTC.

This clonotype was picked up many times. The rearrangement uses TRBV5-6 and TRBJ2-5; D is possibly TRBD2 (6 bases). Germline values: CDR1 SGHDT, CDR2 YYEEEE. V lost 0 bases and J lost 4, with 10 bases in between. The CDR3 covers 14 residues. The CDR3 here is CASSLGEAGETQYF. In DNA form, the CDR3 reads TGTGCCAGCAGCTTGGGGGAGGCCGGAGAGACCCAGTACTTC. The full variable domain, completed using reference TRBV5-6 and TRBJ2-5, is DAGVTQSPTHLIKTRGQQVTLRCSPKSGHDTVSWYQQALGQGPQFIFQYYEEEERQRGNFPDRFSGHQFPNYSSELNVNALLLGDSALYLCASSLGEAGETQYFGPGTRLLVL.

This clonotype has just a few counts. V usage is TRBV14 and J usage is TRBJ2-1, with 7 bases identical to TRBD1. After removal of 2 bases from V and 0 bases from J, the junction contained 7 bases not matched to a gene. This CDR3 is built from 17 residues. Germline V gene sequence: CDR1 SGHDN, CDR2 FVKESK. Written as DNA, the CDR3 is TGTGCCAGCAGCCAAAAGGGACAGATGAGCTCCTACAATGAGCAGTTCTTC. Protein sequence: CASSQKGQMSSYNEQFF.

Note on this clonotype: This sequence is one base from a far larger clone and is likely a read error. The conserved phenylalanine or tryptophan normally closing the CDR3 is absent here, so this likely arose from a read error. The CDR3 DNA sequence: TGTGCCAGCAGCCAGGGACAGAGCACAGATACGCAGTATTTG. This encodes CASSQGQSTDTQYL. This sequence joins TRBV5-8 and TRBJ2-3; TRBD1 matches 7 bases. This CDR3 spans 14 amino acids. Losses at the gene ends were 4 bases for V and 0 bases for J; bases not matched to a gene: 2. Germline CDR1 is SGHTS and CDR2 is YDEGEE.

This clonotype occurred many times. A junction boundary mismatches the germline segment, possibly from a read error. This chain uses TRBV7-3 with TRBJ2-5, with a tentative D call TRBD2 (6 bases). CDR3 length: 15 residues. Germline-derived CDR1 and CDR2 are SGHTA and FQGTGA. CDR3 sequence (DNA): TGCGCCAGCAGCCACCTGGGACTTCCCCAAGAGACCCAGTACTTC. Its translation: CASSHLGLPQETQYF.

In its sample, this clonotype was seen many times. The chain employs TRBV7-9 and TRBJ2-1; 8 bases are a match to TRBD2. The ends lost 9 bases at V and 10 bases at J; junction bases unmatched: 11. The germline gives CDR1 SEHNR, CDR2 FQNEAQ (reference sequence). The CDR3 sequence is 13 residues long. CDR3 nucleotides: TGTGCCAGTCGGCAGCGGGAGTATGGAGAGCAGTTCTTC. Protein: CASRQREYGEQFF.

In its sample, this clonotype was seen many times. The chain employs TRBV21-1 and TRBJ2-2. TRBV21-1 is a pseudogene segment. The CDR3 has 13 residues. CDR3 sequence: CASSKLDFGELFF. The CDR3 DNA is TGTGCCAGCAGCAAACTCGACTTCGGGGAGCTGTTTTTT.

This clonotype was seen ten or more times. J is TRBJ1-5 and V is TRBV5-5; TRBD1 aligns across 8 bases. Germline loops: CDR1 SGHKS, CDR2 YYEKEE (reference sequence). The CDR3 length is 16 residues. V lost 4 bases, J lost 2 bases, and 8 bases stayed unmatched. CDR3 sequence (DNA): TGTGCCAGCAGCCCTACCCTGACAGGGGGCAATCAGCCCCAGCATTTT. Protein sequence: CASSPTLTGGNQPQHF.

To note about this clonotype: A far larger clone is just one base off, so this is likely a read error. The chain links TRBV7-8 to TRBJ2-1, with 11 bases matching TRBD2. CDR1 is SGHVS, CDR2 FQNEAQ, per germline. The V gene end was trimmed by 5 bases and the J gene end by 4 bases; junction bases not matched to a gene: 10. The CDR3 runs 17 residues. CDR3 DNA sequence: TGTGCCAGCAGCCTCAAGACTAGCGGGACTAGTTACAATGAGCAGTTCTTC. This sequence encodes CASSLKTSGTSYNEQFF.

This clonotype was observed at least ten times. CDR3: CASSQSGAGDRNQPQHF. The CDR3 DNA reads TGTGCCAGCAGCCAATCAGGTGCGGGGGATCGCAATCAGCCCCAGCATTTT. V and J are TRBV4-2 and TRBJ1-5; D perhaps matches TRBD1 (5 bases). CDR1 is LGHNA and CDR2 is YNFKEQ in the germline V gene. This CDR3 is 17 amino acids long. Trimming left V 2 bases short and J 2 bases short, with 16 bases between.

The table lists this clonotype with many counts. The V call is TRBV25-1, the J call TRBJ2-1; no firm D call. V was cut by 1 base and J by 5 bases, with 9 bases left in between. In germline, CDR1 is MGHDK, CDR2 SYGVNS. The length of the CDR3 is 14 residues. The CDR3 region is CASSESGENNEQFF. The CDR3 nucleotides are TGTGCCAGCAGTGAATCCGGAGAGAACAATGAGCAGTTCTTC.